This TCR beta chain was sequenced in a study of response to subunit inactivated influenza vaccine. One entry per CDR3 protein results from TCRdb running MiXCR on the RT-PCR reads. The sample includes around 300,000 distinct CDR3 sequences, 22% of them seen just once. This clonotype was observed a handful of times. The CDR3 is 16 amino acids. Germline lookup yields CDR1 SGHRS and CDR2 YFSETQ. V lost 0 bases, J lost 4 bases, and 14 bases lay in between. Source: PBMCs from blood, taken approximately 22 months after vaccination. V is TRBV5-1 and J is TRBJ1-3, with D unresolved. This TCR was sampled from a man aged 50 to 69 who received an inactivated influenza vaccine. The CDR3 here is CASSLDVPARGNTIYF. DNA of the CDR3: TGCGCCAGCAGCTTGGACGTCCCAGCGAGAGGAAACACCATATATTTT.